The 4 T cell receptor beta chains given below trace back to one sample, sequenced in a study of PD-L1 blockade in urothelial cancer. Sequenced by immunoSEQ multiplex PCR; TCRdb stores in-frame clones only, minus some. The table records 20,000 to 25,000 clones, roughly 90% of them present only once. Sequencing was performed on PBMCs, taken around atezolizumab (anti-PD-L1) treatment. These receptors all stem from a woman aged 60 to 75 with urothelial cancer.

Written as DNA, the CDR3 is TGTGCCAGCAGCTTAGGGAAGCGGGAGGAAGGCACAGATACGCAGTATTTT. Protein: CASSLGKREEGTDTQYF. V gene TRBV11-3 combines with J gene TRBJ2-3; 9 nucleotides line up with TRBD2. Germline V gives CDR1 SGHNT, CDR2 YENEEA. CDR3 length: 17 residues. V dropped 1 base and J dropped 1; count of bases not matched to a gene: 6.

The chain joins TRBV2 to TRBJ2-4; D is possibly TRBD1 (5 bases). The CDR3 contains 16 residues. The V end lost 6 bases, the J end lost 0 bases, and 15 bases lay between the germline ends. Germline values: CDR1 SNHLY, CDR2 FYNNEI. The DNA for the CDR3 is TGTGCCAGCAGGGAAAGACAGACTCTAGCCAAAAACATTCAGTACTTC. This sequence encodes CASRERQTLAKNIQYF.

V and J are TRBV6-5 and TRBJ1-1; the D gene is possibly TRBD1 (5 bases). There are 14 residues in the CDR3. Trimming left V 5 bases short and J 5 bases short, with 15 bases between. The V gene's germline CDR1 is MNHEY and CDR2 SVGAGI. The CDR3 loop is CASSRLGGGTEAFF. Here the CDR3 DNA reads TGTGCCAGCAGTCGGTTGGGGGGAGGAACTGAAGCTTTCTTT.

The rearrangement uses TRBV11-3 and TRBJ2-2; tentative D call: TRBD1 (6 bases). V was shortened by 6 bases and J by 5 bases, with 19 bases between the two germline ends. From germline, CDR1 is SGHNT and CDR2 YENEEA. CDR3 length: 16 amino acids. DNA of the CDR3: TGTGCCAGCAGTCCCAACCAGGGACAACGAACCGGGGAGCTGTTTTTT. Translation: CASSPNQGQRTGELFF.